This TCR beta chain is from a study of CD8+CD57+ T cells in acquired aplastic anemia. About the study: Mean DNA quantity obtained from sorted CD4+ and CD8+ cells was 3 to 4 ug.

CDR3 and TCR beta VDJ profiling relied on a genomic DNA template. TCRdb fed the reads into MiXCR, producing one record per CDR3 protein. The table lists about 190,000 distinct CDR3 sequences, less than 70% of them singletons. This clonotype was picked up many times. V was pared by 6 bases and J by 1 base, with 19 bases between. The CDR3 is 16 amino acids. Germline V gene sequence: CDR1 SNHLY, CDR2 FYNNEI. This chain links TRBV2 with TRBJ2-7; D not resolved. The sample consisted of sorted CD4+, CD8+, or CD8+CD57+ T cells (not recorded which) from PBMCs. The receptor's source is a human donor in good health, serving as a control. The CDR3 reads CASSPLAGGSSYEQYF. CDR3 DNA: TGTGCCAGCAGCCCCTTAGCAGGTGGCTCGTCCTACGAGCAGTACTTC.